A selection of T cell receptor beta chains follows, all from one sample in a study of cytomegalovirus exposure and HLA in healthy donors. Using immunoSEQ multiplex PCR, the repertoire was profiled, and TCRdb retains in-frame clones only, with some absent. This table holds under 85,000 clones, roughly 72% found once. Sample: PBMCs. These TCRs come from a woman in her twenties or thirties in good health and CMV-seropositive. Each CDR3 is given with its conserved first and last residue. The order of the fields is clone size, V gene, D gene, J gene, CDR3 protein, CDR3 DNA. A D gene is named only where the DNA matches it firmly. Some rows mark clone size as missing; the rest say once, few, many or name a class of expanded clone.

NA	TRBV6-5	TRBD1	TRBJ1-2	CASSYFPRQGNYGYTF	TGTGCCAGCAGTTACTTCCCCCGACAGGGGAACTATGGCTACACCTTC
NA	TRBV7-8	TRBD1	TRBJ2-7	CASSREDRGVYEQYF	TGTGCCAGCAGCCGAGAGGACAGGGGGGTCTACGAGCAGTACTTC
NA	TRBV18	TRBD1	TRBJ1-5	CASSPQTGSNQPQHF	TGTGCCAGCTCACCGCAGACAGGGAGCAATCAGCCCCAGCATTTT
NA	TRBV6-5	NA	TRBJ2-3	CASSYGTTDTQYF	TGTGCCAGCAGTTATGGGACTACAGATACGCAGTATTTT
once	TRBV18	NA	TRBJ1-3	CASSPGQLSGNTIYF	TGTGCCAGCTCACCCGGACAGCTCTCTGGAAACACCATATATTTT
NA	TRBV20-1	NA	TRBJ2-1	CSARRGSEQFF	TGCAGTGCTAGACGAGGGAGTGAGCAGTTCTTC
NA	TRBV10-3	NA	TRBJ1-1	CAISESRGMNTEAFF	TGTGCCATCAGTGAGTCGAGAGGGATGAACACTGAAGCTTTCTTT
NA	TRBV6-5	TRBD1	TRBJ1-1	CASSKPGQGETEAFF	TGTGCCAGCAGTAAACCGGGACAGGGAGAGACTGAAGCTTTCTTT
NA	TRBV28	NA	TRBJ2-3	CASSQYPSSAPSTDTQYF	TGTGCCAGCAGTCAATACCCCTCTAGCGCCCCTAGCACAGATACGCAGTATTTT
NA	TRBV6-6	NA	TRBJ2-5	CASSGWTAQETQYF	TGTGCCAGCAGTGGATGGACAGCTCAAGAGACCCAGTACTTC
once	TRBV27	NA	TRBJ1-1	CASSLRVGGEAFF	TGTGCCAGCAGTCTCCGGGTGGGTGGTGAAGCTTTCTTT
NA	TRBV5-1	NA	TRBJ2-3	CASSLFSVSTDTQYF	TGCGCCAGCAGCTTGTTTTCGGTTAGCACAGATACGCAGTATTTT
NA	TRBV7-9	NA	TRBJ1-1	CASSRAGIGAFF	TGTGCCAGCAGCCGGGCGGGGATAGGAGCTTTCTTT
NA	TRBV5-4	NA	TRBJ1-2	CASNPRVGGGYTF	TGTGCCAGCAATCCCAGGGTGGGCGGTGGCTACACCTTC
NA	TRBV25-1	TRBD1	TRBJ1-1	CASRGTGSGLGAFF	TGTGCCAGCAGGGGGACAGGGTCCGGACTGGGGGCTTTCTTT
once	TRBV7-9	NA	TRBJ1-5	CASSSGSNQPQHF	TGTGCCAGCAGCTCCGGGAGCAATCAGCCCCAGCATTTT
NA	TRBV29-1	NA	TRBJ2-7	CSVDRDYEQYF	TGCAGCGTTGACAGGGATTACGAGCAGTACTTC
NA	TRBV28	TRBD1	TRBJ1-2	CASISRRDRGHGYTF	TGTGCCAGCATTTCACGGAGGGACAGGGGCCATGGCTACACCTTC
NA	TRBV7-8	TRBD2	TRBJ2-3	CASSSGSRADTQYF	TGTGCCAGCAGCAGCGGGAGTCGGGCAGATACGCAGTATTTT
NA	TRBV30	TRBD1	TRBJ1-2	CAWTPDRGVVGYTF	TGTGCCTGGACCCCAGACAGGGGAGTAGTTGGCTACACCTTC
once	TRBV20-1	TRBD1	TRBJ2-5	CSAYRGETQYF	TGCAGTGCCTACAGGGGTGAGACCCAGTACTTC
NA	TRBV10-3	TRBD1	TRBJ2-7	CAIKDWDRGHEQYF	TGTGCCATAAAGGACTGGGACAGGGGCCACGAGCAGTACTTC
NA	TRBV6-1	NA	TRBJ1-2	CASSDDTRYGYTF	TGTGCCAGCAGTGACGACACGAGATATGGCTACACCTTC
once	TRBV7-9	TRBD1	TRBJ2-5	CASSRTGSQETQYF	TGTGCCAGCAGCCGGACAGGTAGCCAAGAGACCCAGTACTTC
NA	TRBV6-1	TRBD1	TRBJ1-5	CASIRPGQGTQPQHF	TGTGCCAGCATTAGACCGGGACAGGGGACTCAGCCCCAGCATTTT
NA	TRBV5-4	TRBD2	TRBJ2-1	CASRSSAGALYNEQFF	TGTGCCAGCAGATCCTCAGCGGGAGCGCTCTACAATGAGCAGTTCTTC
NA	TRBV29-1	NA	TRBJ2-7	CSVEAGPSYEQYF	TGCAGCGTTGAGGCAGGTCCCTCTTACGAGCAGTACTTC
NA	TRBV5-6	NA	TRBJ2-7	CASSRSGSGYEQYF	TGTGCCAGCAGCCGTTCCGGGAGTGGCTACGAGCAGTACTTC
NA	TRBV18	TRBD1	TRBJ2-7	CASSPPVPGQETYEQYF	TGTGCCAGCTCACCACCGGTGCCAGGACAGGAGACCTACGAGCAGTACTTC
NA	TRBV30	TRBD2	TRBJ2-1	CAWRLTGGSKYEQFF	TGTGCCTGGAGATTGACCGGCGGGAGTAAGTATGAGCAGTTCTTC